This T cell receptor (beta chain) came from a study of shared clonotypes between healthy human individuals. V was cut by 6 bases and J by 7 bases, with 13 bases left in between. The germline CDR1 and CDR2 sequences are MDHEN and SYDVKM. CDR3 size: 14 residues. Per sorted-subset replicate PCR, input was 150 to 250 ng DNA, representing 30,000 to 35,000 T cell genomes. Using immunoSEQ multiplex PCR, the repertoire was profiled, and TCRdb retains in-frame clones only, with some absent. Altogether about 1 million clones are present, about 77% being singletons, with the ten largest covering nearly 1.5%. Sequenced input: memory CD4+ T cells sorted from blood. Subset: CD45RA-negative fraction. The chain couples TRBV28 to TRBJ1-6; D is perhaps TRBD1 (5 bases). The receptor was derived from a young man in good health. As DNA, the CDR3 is TGTGCCAGCAGAGGGGAAAACGACAATTCACCCCTCCACTTT. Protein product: CASRGENDNSPLHF.